These T cell receptor beta chains were read from a single sample in a study of identical twins. One entry per CDR3 protein results from TCRdb running MiXCR on the 5' RACE reads. Of 700,000 to 950,000 distinct CDR3 sequences detected, more than 9% appear once; the ten largest clones hold roughly 1.5%. This same sample was also part of a study on yellow fever vaccine responses in identical twins.

The sequencing sample was made of PBMCs. The receptor set was obtained from a woman aged 18-29 years in good health. Both conserved end residues are part of each CDR3. The order of the fields is CDR3 length, V gene, D gene, J gene, clone size, CDR3 protein, CDR3 DNA. A D gene is named only where the DNA matches it firmly. Part of the rows lack a size; the others show once, few, many or a class for expanded clones.

len: 16
v_gene: TRBV20-1
d_gene: TRBD2
j_gene: TRBJ2-2
abundance: -
CDR3aa: CSARKGLAGETGELFF
CDR3nt: TGCAGTGCTAGAAAGGGGCTAGCGGGAGAGACCGGGGAGCTGTTTTTT

len: 16
v_gene: TRBV10-3
d_gene: -
j_gene: TRBJ2-6
abundance: -
CDR3aa: CATTGPKISGANVLTF
CDR3nt: TGTGCCACCACGGGACCGAAGATCTCTGGGGCCAACGTCCTGACTTTC

len: 12
v_gene: TRBV6-5
d_gene: -
j_gene: TRBJ2-4
abundance: -
CDR3aa: CASSYRENIQYF
CDR3nt: TGTGCCAGCAGTTACCGAGAAAACATTCAGTACTTC

len: 18
v_gene: TRBV11-1
d_gene: TRBD1
j_gene: TRBJ2-4
abundance: many
CDR3aa: CASSFGGTGSGAKNIQYF
CDR3nt: TGTGCCAGCAGCTTCGGCGGGACAGGGTCGGGGGCCAAAAACATTCAGTACTTC

len: 14
v_gene: TRBV20-1
d_gene: TRBD1
j_gene: TRBJ2-2
abundance: -
CDR3aa: CSASPGQGIGELFF
CDR3nt: TGCAGTGCTAGCCCGGGACAGGGTATCGGGGAGCTGTTTTTT

len: 15
v_gene: TRBV28
d_gene: TRBD2
j_gene: TRBJ2-1
abundance: few
CDR3aa: CASRSAGGSSGEQFF
CDR3nt: TGTGCCAGCAGATCAGCGGGAGGGTCTTCCGGTGAGCAGTTCTTC

len: 15
v_gene: TRBV20-1
d_gene: -
j_gene: TRBJ2-1
abundance: -
CDR3aa: CSARFAGLGRDEQFF
CDR3nt: TGCAGTGCTAGGTTTGCGGGGCTAGGTCGCGATGAGCAGTTCTTC

len: 14
v_gene: TRBV4-1
d_gene: -
j_gene: TRBJ2-7
abundance: many
CDR3aa: CASSQEGVAYEQYF
CDR3nt: TGCGCCAGCAGCCAAGAGGGAGTAGCTTACGAGCAGTACTTC

len: 13
v_gene: TRBV18
d_gene: -
j_gene: TRBJ2-1
abundance: -
CDR3aa: CASSPYEGPEQFF
CDR3nt: TGTGCCAGCTCACCATACGAGGGTCCTGAGCAGTTCTTC

len: 10
v_gene: TRBV29-1
d_gene: -
j_gene: TRBJ2-7
abundance: -
CDR3aa: CSAQGPEQYF
CDR3nt: TGCAGCGCCCAGGGGCCCGAGCAGTACTTC

len: 15
v_gene: TRBV10-3
d_gene: TRBD1
j_gene: TRBJ1-5
abundance: few
CDR3aa: CAIRAGTGGNQPQHF
CDR3nt: TGTGCCATCAGGGCCGGGACAGGGGGCAATCAGCCCCAGCATTTT

len: 15
v_gene: TRBV6-1
d_gene: TRBD2
j_gene: TRBJ2-1
abundance: -
CDR3aa: CASSPIAGDSYEQFF
CDR3nt: TGTGCCAGCAGCCCGATAGCGGGAGATTCGTATGAGCAGTTCTTC

len: 16
v_gene: TRBV25-1
d_gene: TRBD2
j_gene: TRBJ2-7
abundance: many
CDR3aa: CASSPGGASGAYEQYF
CDR3nt: TGTGCCAGCAGTCCCGGCGGGGCTAGCGGGGCCTACGAGCAGTACTTC

len: 14
v_gene: TRBV5-6
d_gene: -
j_gene: TRBJ2-4
abundance: -
CDR3aa: CASSLGRGADIQYF
CDR3nt: TGTGCCAGCAGCTTGGGGCGGGGCGCAGACATTCAGTACTTC

len: 16
v_gene: TRBV12-3/TRBV12-4
d_gene: -
j_gene: TRBJ2-7
abundance: -
CDR3aa: CASSLVVAQGGSEQYF
CDR3nt: TGTGCCAGCAGTTTAGTCGTAGCCCAAGGGGGGTCAGAGCAGTACTTC

len: 14
v_gene: TRBV10-3
d_gene: -
j_gene: TRBJ2-7
abundance: few
CDR3aa: CAISESGTSYEQYF
CDR3nt: TGTGCCATCAGTGAATCCGGGACAAGCTACGAGCAGTACTTC

len: 14
v_gene: TRBV24-1
d_gene: -
j_gene: TRBJ2-1
abundance: many
CDR3aa: CATSDISSYNEQFF
CDR3nt: TGTGCCACCAGTGACATCTCCTCCTACAATGAGCAGTTCTTC

len: 18
v_gene: TRBV27
d_gene: TRBD1
j_gene: TRBJ1-1
abundance: few
CDR3aa: CASSSKNSQGARRTEAFF
CDR3nt: TGTGCCAGCAGTTCCAAAAACTCACAGGGGGCTCGTCGAACTGAAGCTTTCTTT

len: 15
v_gene: TRBV27
d_gene: TRBD1
j_gene: TRBJ2-7
abundance: -
CDR3aa: CASSLFPGGAYEQYF
CDR3nt: TGTGCCAGCAGTTTATTTCCAGGGGGCGCCTACGAGCAGTACTTC

len: 14
v_gene: TRBV12-3/TRBV12-4
d_gene: -
j_gene: TRBJ2-3
abundance: many
CDR3aa: CASSPVPSVDTQYF
CDR3nt: TGTGCCAGCAGTCCAGTTCCTAGCGTGGATACGCAGTATTTT

len: 16
v_gene: TRBV20-1
d_gene: TRBD1
j_gene: TRBJ2-3
abundance: many
CDR3aa: CSASPVGGMSTDTQYF
CDR3nt: TGCAGTGCTAGTCCGGTAGGGGGCATGAGCACAGATACGCAGTATTTT

len: 14
v_gene: TRBV15
d_gene: -
j_gene: TRBJ1-6
abundance: few
CDR3aa: CATSRGMDNSPLHF
CDR3nt: TGTGCCACCAGCAGAGGGATGGATAATTCACCCCTCCACTTT

len: 17
v_gene: TRBV6-5
d_gene: TRBD1
j_gene: TRBJ1-5
abundance: few
CDR3aa: CASSYLGGGYSNQPQHF
CDR3nt: TGTGCCAGCAGTTACTTAGGGGGCGGGTATAGCAATCAGCCCCAGCATTTT

len: 15
v_gene: TRBV12-3/TRBV12-4
d_gene: -
j_gene: TRBJ1-1
abundance: few
CDR3aa: CASSFIVSANTEAFF
CDR3nt: TGTGCCAGCAGTTTCATCGTGTCAGCCAACACTGAAGCTTTCTTT

len: 19
v_gene: TRBV10-3
d_gene: -
j_gene: TRBJ2-6
abundance: -
CDR3aa: CAISESRGRGPSGANVLTF
CDR3nt: TGTGCCATCAGTGAGTCGAGAGGCAGGGGCCCCTCTGGGGCCAACGTCCTGACTTTC

len: 14
v_gene: TRBV19
d_gene: -
j_gene: TRBJ1-1
abundance: -
CDR3aa: CASNTGNMNTEAFF
CDR3nt: TGTGCCAGTAATACAGGGAATATGAACACTGAAGCTTTCTTT

len: 12
v_gene: TRBV5-1
d_gene: -
j_gene: TRBJ2-1
abundance: -
CDR3aa: CASSRPGWDTVF
CDR3nt: TGCGCCAGCAGCCGCCCAGGGTGGGACACGGTCTTC

len: 18
v_gene: TRBV2
d_gene: TRBD1
j_gene: TRBJ1-3
abundance: -
CDR3aa: CAICLPSLDRGNGNTIYF
CDR3nt: TGTGCCATCTGCCTTCCAAGTTTGGACAGGGGGAATGGAAACACCATATATTTT

len: 11
v_gene: TRBV19
d_gene: TRBD1
j_gene: TRBJ1-5
abundance: few
CDR3aa: CASQGGQPQHF
CDR3nt: TGTGCCTCCCAGGGGGGTCAGCCCCAGCATTTT

len: 15
v_gene: TRBV29-1
d_gene: TRBD2
j_gene: TRBJ2-1
abundance: few
CDR3aa: CSAFPWTSGGNEQFF
CDR3nt: TGCAGCGCCTTCCCCTGGACTAGCGGGGGAAATGAGCAGTTCTTC

len: 15
v_gene: TRBV7-2
d_gene: -
j_gene: TRBJ2-1
abundance: -
CDR3aa: CASSTGPSSYNEQFF
CDR3nt: TGTGCCAGCAGTACAGGGCCAAGCTCCTACAATGAGCAGTTCTTC

len: 12
v_gene: TRBV20-1
d_gene: TRBD1
j_gene: TRBJ2-4
abundance: few
CDR3aa: CSATRQGNIQYF
CDR3nt: TGCAGTGCTACAAGACAGGGAAACATTCAGTACTTC

len: 18
v_gene: TRBV10-2
d_gene: TRBD1
j_gene: TRBJ2-3
abundance: -
CDR3aa: CASSDPGTGRLSTDTQYF
CDR3nt: TGCGCCAGCAGTGATCCCGGGACAGGGCGATTGTCCACAGATACGCAGTATTTT

len: 16
v_gene: TRBV10-3
d_gene: TRBD2
j_gene: TRBJ2-1
abundance: -
CDR3aa: CATENPGGNPYNEQFF
CDR3nt: TGTGCCACCGAAAACCCCGGGGGGAACCCCTACAATGAGCAGTTCTTC

len: 16
v_gene: TRBV6-1
d_gene: -
j_gene: TRBJ2-3
abundance: many
CDR3aa: CASSVRLVGATDTQYF
CDR3nt: TGTGCCAGCAGTGTACGACTAGTCGGGGCTACAGATACGCAGTATTTT

len: 15
v_gene: TRBV20-1
d_gene: TRBD2
j_gene: TRBJ2-7
abundance: -
CDR3aa: CSARTTSGRIYEQYF
CDR3nt: TGCAGTGCTAGGACTACTAGCGGGAGGATCTACGAGCAGTACTTC

len: 14
v_gene: TRBV5-1
d_gene: -
j_gene: TRBJ2-5
abundance: many
CDR3aa: CASSLEGGAETQYF
CDR3nt: TGCGCCAGCAGCTTGGAGGGGGGCGCGGAGACCCAGTACTTC

len: 13
v_gene: TRBV2
d_gene: -
j_gene: TRBJ2-4
abundance: many
CDR3aa: CASRDDTAYIQYF
CDR3nt: TGTGCCAGCAGGGACGACACGGCTTACATTCAGTACTTC

len: 16
v_gene: TRBV3-1
d_gene: -
j_gene: TRBJ1-1
abundance: -
CDR3aa: CASSPHLPEINTEAFF
CDR3nt: TGTGCCAGCAGCCCGCATCTCCCGGAAATCAACACTGAAGCTTTCTTT

len: 13
v_gene: TRBV15
d_gene: -
j_gene: TRBJ2-5
abundance: many
CDR3aa: CATSRDTQETQYF
CDR3nt: TGTGCCACCAGCAGGGACACCCAAGAGACCCAGTACTTC

len: 11
v_gene: TRBV11-2
d_gene: -
j_gene: TRBJ2-1
abundance: -
CDR3aa: CASSFDLEQFF
CDR3nt: TGTGCCAGCAGCTTCGACCTAGAGCAGTTCTTC